The entry below gives a single T cell receptor beta chain sequence along with its context. No conserved phenylalanine or tryptophan ends this CDR3, so it is likely a read error. J gave up 4 bases and V 4 bases, and 3 bases lay outside the gene matches. There are 14 residues in the CDR3. Germline-derived CDR1 and CDR2 are LGHDT and YNNKEL (reference sequence). Each sample provided at least 6 micrograms of extracted total RNA. The data were taken from a study of blood T cells in healthy people across ages. The overall study: About one barcoded TCR beta cDNA was captured per two T cells.

Combining a sample-barcoded 5' primer with a J-beta primer mix, a second PCR ran for 7 to 11 cycles. TCRdb re-derived calls from the 5' RACE reads in MiXCR, one entry per CDR3 protein. This table has hundreds of thousands of distinct CDR3 sequences, under 35% appearing once. V usage is TRBV3-1 and J usage is TRBJ1-4, with 7 nucleotides matching TRBD1. The receptor's source is a woman aged 80 or over in good health. What was sequenced was blood. CDR3 sequence: CASSRTGLNEKLFC. The CDR3 DNA sequence: TGTGCCAGCAGCCGGACAGGTCTTAATGAAAAACTGTTTTGT.